This TCR beta chain was obtained from a study of control samples from healthy donors and cancer patients. Germline V gives CDR1 SGHRS, CDR2 YFSETQ. The CDR3 totals 14 residues. Trimming stripped 4 bases from V and 2 bases from J, with 13 bases between. The table came from immunoSEQ multiplex PCR; TCRdb's copy has only in-frame clones and leaves some out. The data contain tens of thousands of clones, approximately 91% of them singletons. The sequenced sample was blood. The sequence was obtained from a middle-aged man in good health. This rearrangement joins TRBV5-1 to TRBJ2-7; TRBD2 might be the D (5 bases). CDR3 sequence (DNA): TGCGCCAGCAGCCCAGACGGGGTCGCCTACGAGCAGTACTTC. Translating gives CASSPDGVAYEQYF.